The 30 T cell receptor beta chains below come from one sample, sequenced in a study of blood T cells in healthy people across ages. A second about 6 to 12 cycle PCR used barcoded and J-beta primers. A single record per CDR3 protein comes from TCRdb applying MiXCR to the 5' RACE reads. The table records hundreds of thousands of distinct CDR3 sequences, roughly 26% of them present only once. These data were also reused for a study on T cells of mothers and their children.

The sample comprised blood. The receptors shown here come from a boy between 10 and 17 years old in good health.

The chain recombines TRBV5-1 with TRBJ2-5; 14 nucleotides align to TRBD2. The DNA end favors TRBJ2-1, so the J call may be wrong. Germline lookup yields CDR1 SGHRS and CDR2 YFSETQ. CDR3 length: 15 residues. This CDR3 reads CASSRTSGGTKEQFF. In nucleotides, the CDR3 is TGCGCCAGCAGCAGGACTAGCGGGGGGACTAAAGAGCAGTTCTTC.

The rearrangement uses TRBV28 and TRBJ1-5, with 7 positions matching TRBD1. Trimming cost V 6 bases and J 6 bases; bases outside gene matches: 8. This CDR3 comprises 14 residues. CDR1 and CDR2 from the germline V gene are MDHEN and SYDVKM. CDR3 DNA sequence: TGTGCCAGCAGCCCTGGGACAGCCGGTCAGCCCCAGCATTTT. Translation gives CASSPGTAGQPQHF.

The rearrangement uses TRBV29-1 and TRBJ2-7; the D gene is possibly TRBD1 (6 bases). CDR1 is SQVTM and CDR2 is ANQGSEA in the germline V gene. Trimming took 6 bases from V and 7 from J, leaving 16 bases between them. The CDR3 consists of 12 residues. CDR3 sequence: CSVDVGAREQYF. In DNA form, the CDR3 reads TGCAGCGTGGACGTGGGGGCGCGGGAGCAGTACTTC.

The chain is built from TRBV20-1 and TRBJ2-5; 9 nucleotides agree with TRBD1. The CDR3 sequence is 14 residues long. V lost 2 bases and J lost 4; bases outside the gene matches: 5. The germline V gene encodes CDR1 DFQATT and CDR2 SNEGSKA (reference sequence). DNA for the CDR3: TGCAGTGCTAGATACAGGGGGCCTACAGAGACCCAGTACTTC. Translation gives CSARYRGPTETQYF.

This clonotype has a handful of counts. The chain uses TRBV6-1 and TRBJ2-7; a weak D match, TRBD2 (6 bases). V lost 4 bases to trimming and J lost 0 bases, with 10 bases between them. Germline values: CDR1 MNHNS, CDR2 SASEGT. The CDR3 is 14 residues long. In nucleotides, the CDR3 is TGTGCCAGCAGTGGTGGAGGGCACTCCTACGAGCAGTACTTC. The encoded protein is CASSGGGHSYEQYF.

The chain has TRBV10-2 and TRBJ2-5; TRBD1 matches 7 bases. The junction had 4 bases not matched to a gene; V was cut back by 8 bases and J by 1 base. The CDR3 extends over 13 amino acids. Germline CDR1 reads WSHSY; CDR2 reads SAAADI. CDR3 bases: TGCGCCAGCTCGGGACAGTTCCAAGAGACCCAGTACTTC. Residues: CASSGQFQETQYF.

This clonotype occurred a few times. The chain joins TRBV4-2 to TRBJ1-2; D unresolved. Trimming cost V 5 bases and J 0 bases, with 13 bases left between them. Germline V lookup: CDR1 LGHNA, CDR2 YNFKEQ. The CDR3 extends over 15 amino acids. CDR3 amino acids: CASSEARAANYGYTF. CDR3 in DNA: TGTGCCAGCAGCGAGGCCCGAGCGGCTAACTATGGCTACACCTTC.

This chain connects TRBV4-2 to TRBJ2-4, with 8 bases aligning to TRBD2. The ends lost 6 bases at V and 3 bases at J; junction bases unmatched: 7. Germline-derived CDR1 and CDR2 are LGHNA and YNFKEQ. There are 15 residues in the CDR3. CDR3 residues: CASRPGGTSKNIQYF. Here the CDR3 DNA reads TGTGCCAGCAGGCCAGGCGGGACTAGCAAAAACATTCAGTACTTC.

The chain joins TRBV9 to TRBJ2-7; the match to TRBD2 covers 8 bases. The last part of the DNA fits TRBJ2-1 better; the J call may be wrong. CDR1 is SGDLS, CDR2 YYNGEE, per germline. The CDR3 has 17 amino acids. The CDR3 here is CASSVRGPGTRGNEQFF. CDR3 coding DNA: TGTGCCAGCAGCGTGCGGGGGCCCGGGACTAGGGGGAATGAGCAGTTCTTC.

The rearrangement joins TRBV4-1 to TRBJ2-5, with D perhaps given as TRBD1 or TRBD2 (6 bases each). Germline V gene data show CDR1 as MGHRA and CDR2 as YSYEKL. V lost 0 bases and J 5 bases, leaving 13 bases between the germline ends. This CDR3 has 15 amino acids. CDR3 DNA sequence: TGCGCCAGCAGCCAAGATCGGGGGCAAGGGGAGACCCAGTACTTC. It is translated as CASSQDRGQGETQYF.

This clonotype occurred a few times. At one end the junction does not follow the germline gene, possibly because of a read error. CDR3 sequence (DNA): TGTGCCGGCAGCCACTCGTTGGGCACTGAAGCTTTCTTT. This encodes CAGSHSLGTEAFF. The chain combines TRBV14 with TRBJ1-1; D gene unclear. CDR1 is SGHDN, CDR2 FVKESK, per germline. The CDR3 consists of 13 residues.

This chain connects TRBV10-3 to TRBJ1-1; possibly TRBD1 for D (5 bases). The V gene's germline CDR1 is ENHRY and CDR2 SYGVKD. With 8 bases removed from V and 6 bases from J, the gap between germline ends came to 16 bases. This CDR3 spans 13 amino acids. Written as DNA, the CDR3 is TGTGCCATCTCCGGGATTGGGACGTCTGAAGCTTTCTTT. Residues: CAISGIGTSEAFF.

This clonotype has a single count. The junction departs from germline at one end; a sequencing error may be responsible. The rearrangement uses TRBV9 and TRBJ2-4; maybe TRBD1 (6 bases). The V gene's germline CDR1 is SGDLS and CDR2 YYNGEE. The CDR3 runs 15 residues. CDR3 protein: CASSASGTPKNLQYF. The CDR3 DNA follows: TGTGCCAGCAGTGCCTCGGGGACACCGAAAAACCTTCAGTACTTC.

This clonotype was observed a handful of times. The rearrangement links TRBV5-1 to TRBJ1-1, with D possibly matching TRBD1 (6 bases). Germline lookup yields CDR1 SGHRS and CDR2 YFSETQ. V gave up 0 bases and J gave up 4 bases, with 10 bases separating them. The CDR3 consists of 14 residues. CDR3 protein: CASSLAQGSTEAFF. The CDR3 bases are TGCGCCAGCAGCTTGGCCCAGGGGAGCACTGAAGCTTTCTTT.

The V call is TRBV7-3, the J call TRBJ2-5; D remains unclear. V was trimmed by 5 bases and J by 5 bases, leaving 15 bases between them. The germline gives CDR1 SGHTA, CDR2 FQGTGA. The CDR3 extends over 14 amino acids. CDR3 DNA sequence: TGTGCCAGCAGCCATGGGCAAGGTTCGGAGACCCAGTACTTC. It specifies CASSHGQGSETQYF.

The chain carries TRBV6-1 and TRBJ1-3; D is ambiguous. This CDR3 spans 16 amino acids. Germline CDR1 MNHNS, CDR2 SASEGT. With 0 bases removed from V and 1 base from J, the gap between germline ends came to 10 bases. The chain's CDR3 is CASSEAPTLSGNTIYF. CDR3 nucleotides: TGTGCCAGCAGTGAAGCACCAACGTTATCTGGAAACACCATATATTTT.

This clonotype was picked up a small number of times. The chain couples TRBV6-1 to TRBJ1-1, with D possibly matching TRBD1 (6 bases). The CDR3 consists of 16 residues. Trimming pared 2 bases from V and 0 bases from J, leaving 13 bases between. Germline CDR1 reads MNHNS; CDR2 reads SASEGT. The CDR3 sequence is CASSEIFGTMNTEAFF. As DNA, the CDR3 is TGTGCCAGCAGTGAAATTTTTGGGACAATGAACACTGAAGCTTTCTTT.

This clonotype was seen a few times. The chain uses TRBV9 and TRBJ2-5; D call uncertain. Germline V gene data show CDR1 as SGDLS and CDR2 as YYNGEE. V lost 0 bases, J lost 5 bases, and 23 bases lay in between. This CDR3 has 18 amino acids. CDR3 region: CASSVGYRNSPGSETQYF. The CDR3 nucleotides read TGTGCCAGCAGCGTAGGATATAGAAACTCCCCTGGCTCGGAGACCCAGTACTTC.

The sample holds a few counts of this clonotype. The V gene is TRBV9, the J gene TRBJ1-2; D is perhaps TRBD1 (5 bases). The CDR3 runs 13 residues. V was cut by 7 bases and J by 5 bases, with 15 bases left in between. From germline, CDR1 is SGDLS and CDR2 YYNGEE. The CDR3 bases are TGTGCCAGCGGTGCCCGGGGCGGATATGGCTACACCTTC. Protein: CASGARGGYGYTF.

The chain links TRBV20-1 to TRBJ2-5; TRBD2 is a possible D gene (5 bases). V shed 3 bases and J shed 7 bases, with 15 bases lying between them. Germline CDR1 reads DFQATT; CDR2 reads SNEGSKA (reference sequence). The CDR3 runs to 13 residues. The CDR3 sequence: CSASSSGVATQYF. For the CDR3, the DNA is TGCAGTGCTAGTAGCTCCGGGGTCGCGACCCAGTACTTC.

V and J are TRBV12-3 or TRBV12-4 and TRBJ2-3, with 9 bases matching TRBD1. The CDR3 loop spans 16 amino acids. The V and J ends lost 7 bases and 3 bases, in that order; junction bases with no gene match: 11. The CDR3: CASTLPDRGLTDTQYF. The CDR3 nucleotides read TGTGCCAGCACCCTTCCGGACAGGGGCTTAACAGATACGCAGTATTTT.

There are a few counts of this clonotype. The chain recombines TRBV7-2 with TRBJ1-1, with D possibly being TRBD1 (6 bases). In germline, CDR1 is SGHTA, CDR2 FQGNSA. The CDR3 length is 12 residues. V was pared by 6 bases and J by 10 bases, with 15 bases between. The CDR3 spells CASRLTGRRAFF. The CDR3 coding sequence is TGTGCCAGCAGGCTAACAGGGAGGCGAGCTTTCTTT.

The rearrangement uses TRBV10-2 and TRBJ2-5; possibly TRBD1 for D (6 bases). The J call is doubtful: the DNA matches TRBJ2-7 better. This CDR3 comprises 14 residues. Germline V CDR1 and CDR2: WSHSY, SAAADI. This CDR3 reads CASSESTGAYEQYF. The CDR3 region has the DNA TGCGCCAGCAGTGAGTCGACAGGTGCCTACGAGCAGTACTTC.

This chain links TRBV12-3 or TRBV12-4 with TRBJ1-1, with D maybe TRBD1 (6 bases). The CDR3 has 14 residues. V was pared by 6 bases and J by 1 base, with 12 bases between. The CDR3 is CASRYRDTNTEAFF. Here the CDR3 DNA reads TGTGCCAGCAGATACCGGGACACGAACACTGAAGCTTTCTTT.

The V gene is TRBV18, the J gene TRBJ2-5; D is perhaps TRBD1 (6 bases). Trimming left V 4 bases short and J 0 bases short, with 21 bases between. CDR3 length: 18 amino acids. Germline loops: CDR1 KGHSH, CDR2 LQKENI. CDR3 nucleotides: TGTGCCAGCTCACGAATGAGAACAGGGAGAACGTACCAAGAGACCCAGTACTTC. Translation gives CASSRMRTGRTYQETQYF.

This clonotype came up a few times. This chain links TRBV6-1 with TRBJ2-5; TRBD1 matches at 10 bases. The end of the DNA aligns better with TRBJ2-1, so the J call may be wrong. Per germline, CDR1 MNHNS and CDR2 SASEGT. The CDR3 spans 15 residues. The CDR3 spells CASSQGQGVNTEQFF. Here the CDR3 DNA reads TGTGCCAGCAGTCAAGGACAGGGGGTCAATACTGAGCAGTTCTTC.

This clonotype came up a few times. This chain uses TRBV6-5 with TRBJ2-1; 9 bases fit TRBD1. CDR1 and CDR2 (germline): MNHEY, SVGAGI. Unmatched junction bases numbered 8, after V lost 4 bases and J lost 7 bases. The CDR3 runs to 15 residues. The CDR3 region is CASSWGQGWMNEQFF. The CDR3 coding sequence is TGTGCCAGCAGTTGGGGACAGGGATGGATGAATGAGCAGTTCTTC.

This clonotype appeared a few times. This chain links TRBV7-2 with TRBJ2-3, with D perhaps TRBD2 (5 bases). The germline V gene has CDR1 SGHTA and CDR2 FQGNSA. This CDR3 has 15 residues. Between the trimmed V and J ends, which lost 1 base and 4 bases, there was a span of 12 bases. The CDR3 here is CASSLGNPAADTQYF. Here the CDR3 DNA reads TGTGCCAGCAGCTTAGGAAATCCAGCGGCAGATACGCAGTATTTT.

V is TRBV7-7 and J is TRBJ2-7; D is perhaps TRBD2 (5 bases). Germline V gene lookup returns CDR1 SSHAT and CDR2 FNYEAQ (reference sequence). V lost 1 base, J lost 0 bases, and 13 bases lay in between. The CDR3 is 16 amino acids. CDR3 amino acids: CASSLGPAGGSYEQYF. The CDR3 DNA sequence: TGTGCCAGCAGCTTAGGCCCCGCCGGAGGCTCCTACGAGCAGTACTTC.

This clonotype was recorded a few times. The chain is built from TRBV12-3 or TRBV12-4 and TRBJ2-7; 8 bases map to TRBD2. The CDR3 covers 14 residues. J was trimmed by 1 base and V by 4 bases; bases with no gene match: 3. The CDR3 sequence: CASSSLAESYEQYF. CDR3 bases: TGTGCCAGCAGTTCACTAGCGGAATCCTACGAGCAGTACTTC.